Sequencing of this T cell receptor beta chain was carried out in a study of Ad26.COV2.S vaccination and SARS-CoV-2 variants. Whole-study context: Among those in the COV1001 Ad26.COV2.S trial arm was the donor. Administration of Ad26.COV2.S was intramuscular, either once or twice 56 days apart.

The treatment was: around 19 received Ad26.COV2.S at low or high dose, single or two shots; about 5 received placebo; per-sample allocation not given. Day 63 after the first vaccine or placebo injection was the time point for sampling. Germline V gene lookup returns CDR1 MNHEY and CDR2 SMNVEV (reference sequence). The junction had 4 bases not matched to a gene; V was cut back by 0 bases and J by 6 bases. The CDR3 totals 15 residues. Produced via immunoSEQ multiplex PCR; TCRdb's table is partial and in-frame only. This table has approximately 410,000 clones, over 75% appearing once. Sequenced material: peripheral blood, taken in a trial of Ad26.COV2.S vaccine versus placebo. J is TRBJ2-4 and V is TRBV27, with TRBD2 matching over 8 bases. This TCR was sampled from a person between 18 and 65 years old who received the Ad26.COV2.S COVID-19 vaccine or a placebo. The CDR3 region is CASSLSPGGLNIQYF. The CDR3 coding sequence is TGTGCCAGCAGTTTATCGCCGGGGGGGCTAAACATTCAGTACTTC.